This record looks at one TCR beta chain sequence and its context. The record originates from a study of blood T cell repertoires in COVID-19. Overall study context: T cells, B-cell-depleted T cells, or PBMCs provided the cDNA or gDNA that served as material.

Trimming took off 1 base at V and 4 bases at J, with 15 bases between the two ends. The CDR3 sequence is 16 residues long. Germline loops: CDR1 LGHNA, CDR2 YNFKEQ. How the authors handled the data: For nucleated cells, counts were estimated from reference gene primer amplification. Assay used: immunoSEQ multiplex PCR; TCRdb lists only in-frame clones, some missing. The V and J calls and clone size are taken from that table; D and trimming were inferred from the DNA. Found here are fewer than 45,000 clones, 85% of them singletons; the top ten hold under 15%. This clonotype was obtained from a human donor in a cohort sampled during active COVID-19. The sample was peripheral blood. This chain uses TRBV4-2 with TRBJ2-3; D possibly corresponds to TRBD1 (5 bases). The CDR3 loop reads CASSQVGLVFPDTQYF. The DNA of the CDR3 is TGTGCCAGCAGCCAAGTGGGGCTAGTCTTTCCAGATACGCAGTATTTT.